This T cell receptor (beta chain) came from a study of beta chain features in type 1 diabetes (dated 2018 in TCRdb). Context from the whole study: Mean age, gender distribution, total cell number and subset yield did not differ between patients and healthy donors. Regulatory and stem cell-like memory subsets were obtained from only 8 patients and roughly 8 healthy donors, while naive and central memory subsets were obtained from all 30 or so donors. In the study, TCRB repertoires of sorted circulating CD4+ T cell subsets from recently diagnosed type 1 diabetes patients were compared with those of matched healthy donors. A total of 85 million to 140 million sorted cells were examined across all samples, and the number of cells per subset was strongly correlated with RNA yield.

Notes on this clone: Its cognate antigen has yet to be identified. Per-nucleotide qualities are absent, and no much larger clonotype sits a single base away.

The entire isolated RNA was reverse transcribed using the High Capacity cDNA Reverse Transcription Kit, and thus expressed TCRB transcripts were sequenced. Naive, central memory and regulatory T cell samples underwent deep immunoSEQ sequencing, averaging about 3.3 million total reads per sample. After sorted cells were lysed in RLT buffer, RNA was extracted with DNase-treated RNeasy Micro or Mini kits, with the choice depending on cell number. Each cell subset was processed on its own to prevent cross-contamination, while patient and healthy donor samples were processed together. The immunoSEQ multiplex PCR was used to amplify TCRB sequences from cDNA, generating 87-bp fragments that spanned the CDR3 region. Sequencing of the amplicons was performed on the Illumina HiSeq platform. The original pipeline was this. Synthetic template baselines were used to correct PCR bias computationally, reads within Hamming distance 2 were collapsed, and singletons that could not be merged were discarded. Reads were aligned to IMGT to assign V, D and J genes, CDR3 length, and insertions or deletions at six rearrangement sites. Within each subset, clonotype counts were normalized to sorted cell number, and only after that were true diversity and Gini coefficients computed with the tcR R package. Repertoire sharing was quantified using the overlap coefficient calculated on TCRB nucleotide sequences. Imported from immuneACCESS, the table was reduced by TCRdb to in-frame sequences with V and J called. These copies leave out some clones; in studies compared against another copy, an unresolved V gene accounts for under half, and the cause of the remainder is not known. The V and J calls and clone size are taken from that table; D and trimming were inferred from the DNA. The sample records around 280,000 clones, approximately 8.1% of which are singletons. More than 0.8% of the sample is held by the ten biggest clonotypes.

The research as a whole found: Because cDNA rather than genomic DNA was sequenced, highly expressing activated cells could have been over-represented, although no difference in activation and CD3 levels was found between groups. Patients with type 1 diabetes made fewer insertions and deleted more nucleotides at VDJ recombination sites, implying thymic rearrangement abnormalities. HLA sub-analyses involved small numbers of individuals, so any influence of HLA type on TCRB rearrangement remained unresolved. PCR might favor shorter templates, but patient and control samples were amplified and corrected together, so any skew would affect both groups equally. Type 1 diabetes patients showed a moderate but significant shortening of TCRB CDR3 length in all four CD4+ subsets. Naive, central memory and regulatory TCRB repertoires appeared to be more alike among patients than among healthy donors.

Each donor gave one peripheral blood draw, averaging roughly 100 mL, which was collected into heparinised tubes. A BD FACSAria II was used to sort naive, central memory, regulatory and stem cell-like memory CD4+ T cells with a panel that included CD45RO, CCR7, CD25, CD127, CD95 and CD27. Purity was above 95% for every sorted population. PBMCs were separated immediately by Lymphoprep density gradient centrifugation and were stained directly, without being cultured. So that batch effects would be minimized, each experiment stained and sorted samples in pairs, pairing one healthy donor with one patient. Reading the germline V gene gives CDR1 MGHRA and CDR2 YSYEKL. The CDR3 measures 14 amino acids from cysteine to phenylalanine. CDR3 DNA only is kept here, 42 bases in frame from base 1. V ends up 8 bases short and J 7 bases short, with an unmatched junction base count of 11.

Sequencing input: central memory CD4+ T cells from blood. This chain joins TRBV4-1 to TRBJ2-3; a stretch of 8 junction bases matches TRBD1. The origin of this receptor is a woman younger than 35 in good health. CDR3 protein: CASRDRLSKNTQYF. The DNA sequence reads TGCGCCAGCCGGGACAGGCTATCAAAAAATACGCAGTATTTT.